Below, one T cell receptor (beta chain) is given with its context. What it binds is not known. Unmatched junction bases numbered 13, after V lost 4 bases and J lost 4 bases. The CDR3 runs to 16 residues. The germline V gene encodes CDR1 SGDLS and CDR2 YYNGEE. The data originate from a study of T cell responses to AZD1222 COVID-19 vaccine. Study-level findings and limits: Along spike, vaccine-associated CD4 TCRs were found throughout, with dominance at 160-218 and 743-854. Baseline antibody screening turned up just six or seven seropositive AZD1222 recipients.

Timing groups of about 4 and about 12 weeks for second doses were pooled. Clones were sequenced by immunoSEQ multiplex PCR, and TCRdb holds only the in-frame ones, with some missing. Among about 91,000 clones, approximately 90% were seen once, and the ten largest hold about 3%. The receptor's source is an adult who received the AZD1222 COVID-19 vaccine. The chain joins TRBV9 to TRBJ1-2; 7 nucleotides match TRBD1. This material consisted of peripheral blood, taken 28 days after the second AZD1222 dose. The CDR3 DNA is TGTGCCAGCAGCCCAGGGGGTTCGGACAGCGTCTATGGCTACACCTTC. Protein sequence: CASSPGGSDSVYGYTF.